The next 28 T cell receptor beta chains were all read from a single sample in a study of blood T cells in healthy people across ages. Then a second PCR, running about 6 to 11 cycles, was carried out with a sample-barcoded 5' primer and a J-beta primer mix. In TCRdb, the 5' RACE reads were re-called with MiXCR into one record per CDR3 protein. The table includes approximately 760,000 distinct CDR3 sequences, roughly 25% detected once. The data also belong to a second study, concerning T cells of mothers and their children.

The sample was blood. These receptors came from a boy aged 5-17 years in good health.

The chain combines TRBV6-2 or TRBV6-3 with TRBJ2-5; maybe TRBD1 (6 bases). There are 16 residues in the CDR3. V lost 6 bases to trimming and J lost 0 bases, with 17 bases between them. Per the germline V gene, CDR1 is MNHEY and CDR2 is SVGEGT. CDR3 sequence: CASSIPWGLHQETQYF. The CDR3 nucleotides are TGTGCCAGCAGCATACCCTGGGGGCTCCACCAAGAGACCCAGTACTTC.

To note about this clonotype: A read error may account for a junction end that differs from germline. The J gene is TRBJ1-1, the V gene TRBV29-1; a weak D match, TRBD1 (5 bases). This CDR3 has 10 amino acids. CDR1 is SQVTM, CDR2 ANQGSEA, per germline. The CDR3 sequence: CSVENGGGNF. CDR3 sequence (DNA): TGCAGCGTTGAAAATGGGGGGGGAAACTTT.

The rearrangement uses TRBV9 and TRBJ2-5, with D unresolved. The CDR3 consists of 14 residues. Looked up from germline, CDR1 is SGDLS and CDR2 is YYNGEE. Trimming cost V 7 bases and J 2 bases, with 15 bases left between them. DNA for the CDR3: TGTGCCAGCGCGGTGACCCCCCTACAAGAGACCCAGTACTTC. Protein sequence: CASAVTPLQETQYF.

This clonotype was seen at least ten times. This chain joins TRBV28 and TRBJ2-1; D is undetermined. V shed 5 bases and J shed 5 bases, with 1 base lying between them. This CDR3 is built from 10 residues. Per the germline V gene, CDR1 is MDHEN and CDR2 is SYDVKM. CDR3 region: CASSNNEQFF. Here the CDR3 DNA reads TGTGCCAGCAGTAACAATGAGCAGTTCTTC.

The CDR3 bases are TGCAGTGCTAGTGGTAGGGGGCGCGGGGATGAGCAGTTCTTC. The encoded protein is CSASGRGRGDEQFF. The rearrangement uses TRBV20-1 and TRBJ2-1; a possible D gene is TRBD1 (7 bases). V gave up 3 bases and J gave up 8 bases, with 17 bases separating them. The CDR3 spans 14 residues. Per the germline V gene, CDR1 is DFQATT and CDR2 is SNEGSKA (reference sequence).

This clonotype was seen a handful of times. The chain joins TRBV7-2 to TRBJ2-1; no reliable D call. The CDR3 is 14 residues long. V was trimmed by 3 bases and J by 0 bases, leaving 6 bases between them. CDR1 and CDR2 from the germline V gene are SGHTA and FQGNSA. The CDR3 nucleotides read TGTGCCAGCAGCTTCGAGAGCTCCTACAATGAGCAGTTCTTC. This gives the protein CASSFESSYNEQFF. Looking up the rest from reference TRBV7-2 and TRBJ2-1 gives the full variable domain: GAGVSQSPSNKVTEKGKDVELRCDPISGHTALYWYRQSLGQGLEFLIYFQGNSAPDKSGLPSDRFSAERTGGSVSTLTIQRTQQEDSAVYLCASSFESSYNEQFFGPGTRLTVL.

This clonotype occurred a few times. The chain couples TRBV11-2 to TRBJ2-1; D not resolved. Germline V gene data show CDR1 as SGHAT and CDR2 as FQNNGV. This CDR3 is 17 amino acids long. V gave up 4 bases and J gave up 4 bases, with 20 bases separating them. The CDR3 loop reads CASSSLHYQTKYNEQFF. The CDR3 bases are TGTGCCAGCAGCTCTCTACATTACCAGACCAAATACAATGAGCAGTTCTTC.

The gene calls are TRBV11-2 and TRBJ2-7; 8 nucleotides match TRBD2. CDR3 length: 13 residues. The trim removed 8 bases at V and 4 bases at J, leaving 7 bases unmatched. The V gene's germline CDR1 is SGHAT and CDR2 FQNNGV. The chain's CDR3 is CASSMVAGYEQYF. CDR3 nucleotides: TGTGCCAGCTCTATGGTAGCGGGGTACGAGCAGTACTTC.

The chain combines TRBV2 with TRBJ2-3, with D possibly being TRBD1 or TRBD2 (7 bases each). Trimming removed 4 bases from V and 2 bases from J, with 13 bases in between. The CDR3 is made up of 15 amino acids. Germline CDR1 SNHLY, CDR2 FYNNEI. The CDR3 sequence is CASSARGGFTDTQYF. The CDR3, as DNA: TGTGCCAGCAGTGCCAGGGGGGGATTCACAGATACGCAGTATTTT.

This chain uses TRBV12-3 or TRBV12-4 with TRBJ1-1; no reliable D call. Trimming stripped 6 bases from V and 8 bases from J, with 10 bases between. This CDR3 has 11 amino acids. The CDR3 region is CASRVAREAFF. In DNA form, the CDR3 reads TGTGCCAGCAGGGTGGCTCGGGAAGCTTTCTTT.

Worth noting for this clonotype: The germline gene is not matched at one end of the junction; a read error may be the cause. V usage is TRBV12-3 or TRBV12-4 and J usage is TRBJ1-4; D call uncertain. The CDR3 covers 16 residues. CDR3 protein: CATSPANSATNGKLFF. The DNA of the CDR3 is TGTGCCACCTCCCCAGCCAACAGTGCAACTAATGGAAAACTGTTTTTT.

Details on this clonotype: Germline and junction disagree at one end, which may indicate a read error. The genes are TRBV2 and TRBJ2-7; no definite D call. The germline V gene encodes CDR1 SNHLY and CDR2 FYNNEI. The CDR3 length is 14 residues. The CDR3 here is CAGSRRRDEGEQYF. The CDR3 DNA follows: TGTGCCGGCAGTCGGCGAAGGGATGAAGGCGAGCAGTACTTC.

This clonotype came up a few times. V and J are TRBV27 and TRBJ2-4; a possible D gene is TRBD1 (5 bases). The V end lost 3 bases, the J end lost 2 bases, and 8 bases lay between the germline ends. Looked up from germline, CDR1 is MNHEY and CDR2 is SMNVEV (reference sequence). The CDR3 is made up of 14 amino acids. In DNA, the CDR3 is TGTGCCAGCAGTTTTTCGGACACCAAAAACATTCAGTACTTC. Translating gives CASSFSDTKNIQYF.

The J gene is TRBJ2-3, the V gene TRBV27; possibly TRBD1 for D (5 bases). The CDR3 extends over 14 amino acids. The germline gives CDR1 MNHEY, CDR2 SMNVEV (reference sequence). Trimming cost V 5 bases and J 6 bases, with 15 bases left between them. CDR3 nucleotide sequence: TGTGCCAGCAGTAAAGCAGGGTGGAGCGATACGCAGTATTTT. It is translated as CASSKAGWSDTQYF.

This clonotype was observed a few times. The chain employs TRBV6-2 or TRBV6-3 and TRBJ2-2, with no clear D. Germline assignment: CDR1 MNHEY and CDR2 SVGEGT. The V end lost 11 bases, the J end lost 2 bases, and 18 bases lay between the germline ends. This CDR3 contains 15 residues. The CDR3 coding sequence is TGTGCCGGCATGACCAGAGAGATTAACACCGGGGAGCTGTTTTTT. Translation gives CAGMTREINTGELFF.

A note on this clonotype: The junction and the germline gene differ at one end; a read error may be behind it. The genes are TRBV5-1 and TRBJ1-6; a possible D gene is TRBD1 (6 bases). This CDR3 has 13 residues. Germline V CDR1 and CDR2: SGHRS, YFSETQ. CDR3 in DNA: TGCGCCTGCAGGGAGACAGGCCAATCTCCCCTCCACTTT. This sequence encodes CACRETGQSPLHF.

The CDR3 DNA is TGCAGCGTTGAAAGGTCGGGAGAAGAGACCCAGTACTTC. Protein sequence: CSVERSGEETQYF. The rearrangement links TRBV29-1 to TRBJ2-5; tentative D call: TRBD2 (6 bases). CDR1 SQVTM and CDR2 ANQGSEA come from the germline V gene. The V gene lost 2 bases and the J gene lost 3 bases, with 10 bases spanning the gap. CDR3 length: 13 amino acids.

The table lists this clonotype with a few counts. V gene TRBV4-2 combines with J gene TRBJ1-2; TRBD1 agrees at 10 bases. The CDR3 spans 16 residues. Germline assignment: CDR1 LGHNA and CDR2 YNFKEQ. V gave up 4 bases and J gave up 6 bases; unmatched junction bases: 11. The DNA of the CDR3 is TGTGCCAGCAGCCCTTCCACCCTGACAGGGGGCAATGGCTACACCTTC. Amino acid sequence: CASSPSTLTGGNGYTF.

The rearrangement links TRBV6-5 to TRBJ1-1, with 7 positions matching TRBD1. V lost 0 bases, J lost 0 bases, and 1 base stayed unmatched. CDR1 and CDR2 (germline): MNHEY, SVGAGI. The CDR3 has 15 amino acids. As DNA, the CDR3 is TGTGCCAGCAGTTACTCGGGGACAGTGAACACTGAAGCTTTCTTT. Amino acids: CASSYSGTVNTEAFF.

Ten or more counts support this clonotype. The DNA for the CDR3 is TGCAGTGCTAGTCTAGGCTCCTACAATGAGCAGTTCTTC. This gives the protein CSASLGSYNEQFF. This rearrangement joins TRBV20-1 to TRBJ2-1; D remains ambiguous. The CDR3 consists of 13 residues. Looked up from germline, CDR1 is DFQATT and CDR2 is SNEGSKA (reference sequence). Trimming stripped 3 bases from V and 0 bases from J, with 6 bases between.

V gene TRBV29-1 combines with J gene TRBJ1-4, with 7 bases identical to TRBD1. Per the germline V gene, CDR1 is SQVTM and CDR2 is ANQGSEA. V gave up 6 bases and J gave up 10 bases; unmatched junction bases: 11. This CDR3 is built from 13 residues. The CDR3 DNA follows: TGCAGCGTCCTTGACAGGGATGACGGAAAACTGTTTTTT. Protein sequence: CSVLDRDDGKLFF.

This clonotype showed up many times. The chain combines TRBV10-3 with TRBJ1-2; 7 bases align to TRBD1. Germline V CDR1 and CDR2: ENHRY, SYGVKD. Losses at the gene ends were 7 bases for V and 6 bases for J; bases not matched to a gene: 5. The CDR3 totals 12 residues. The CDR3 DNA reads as TGTGCCATCAATGCAGGGGGGGATGGCTACACCTTC. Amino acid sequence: CAINAGGDGYTF.

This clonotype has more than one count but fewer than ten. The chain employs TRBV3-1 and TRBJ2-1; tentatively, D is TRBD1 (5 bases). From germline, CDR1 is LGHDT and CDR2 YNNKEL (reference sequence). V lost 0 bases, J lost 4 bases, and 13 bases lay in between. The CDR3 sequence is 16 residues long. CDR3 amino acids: CASSQEGVGRYNEQFF. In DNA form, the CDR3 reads TGTGCCAGCAGCCAAGAAGGGGTGGGCAGATACAATGAGCAGTTCTTC.

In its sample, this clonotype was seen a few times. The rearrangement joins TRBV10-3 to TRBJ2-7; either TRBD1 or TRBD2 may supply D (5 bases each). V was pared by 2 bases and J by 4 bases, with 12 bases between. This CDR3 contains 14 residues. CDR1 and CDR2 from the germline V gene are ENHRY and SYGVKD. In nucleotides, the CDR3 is TGTGCCATCAGTGAGCTCCAGGGACCTTACGAGCAGTACTTC. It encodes CAISELQGPYEQYF.

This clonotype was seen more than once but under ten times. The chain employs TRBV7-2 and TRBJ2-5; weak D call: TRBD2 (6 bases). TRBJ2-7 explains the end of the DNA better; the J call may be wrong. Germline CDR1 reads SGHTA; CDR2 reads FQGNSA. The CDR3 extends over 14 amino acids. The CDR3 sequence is CASSGGLGFYEQYF. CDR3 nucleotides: TGTGCCAGCAGCGGGGGACTCGGCTTCTACGAGCAGTACTTC.

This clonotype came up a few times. CDR3 in amino acids: CASSVTGGTGANVLTF. The CDR3 nucleotides read TGTGCCAGCAGCGTAACAGGGGGGACTGGGGCCAACGTCCTGACTTTC. The chain has TRBV9 and TRBJ2-6; 8 nucleotides match TRBD1. CDR3 size: 16 residues. Germline V gives CDR1 SGDLS, CDR2 YYNGEE. The V gene end was trimmed by 1 base and the J gene end by 2 bases; junction bases not matched to a gene: 2.

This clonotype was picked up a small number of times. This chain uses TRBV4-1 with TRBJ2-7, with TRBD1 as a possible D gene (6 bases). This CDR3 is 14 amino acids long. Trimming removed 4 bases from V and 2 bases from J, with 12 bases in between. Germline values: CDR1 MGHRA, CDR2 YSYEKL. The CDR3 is CASSPITGPYEQYF. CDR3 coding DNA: TGCGCCAGCAGCCCGATCACAGGGCCCTACGAGCAGTACTTC.

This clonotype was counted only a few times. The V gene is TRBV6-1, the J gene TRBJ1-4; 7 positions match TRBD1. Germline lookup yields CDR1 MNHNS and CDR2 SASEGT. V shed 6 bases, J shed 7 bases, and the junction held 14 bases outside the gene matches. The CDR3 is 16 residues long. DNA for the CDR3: TGTGCCAGCAGACGAACAGGGGATGCGGGTGGTGAAAAACTGTTTTTT. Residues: CASRRTGDAGGEKLFF.